The clone carrying this T cell receptor (beta chain) was counted at least ten times. Its antigen remains unidentified. Amplification of the TCR beta CDR3 regions used RNA transcripts (as template). HTBI primers primed a first-round RT-PCR, and a second-round multiplex PCR followed. TCRdb fed the multiplex PCR reads into MiXCR, producing one record per CDR3 protein. The repertoire consists of about half a million distinct CDR3 sequences, with around 15% occurring once and the leading ten covering about a tenth. The CDR3 has 14 residues. Germline V CDR1 and CDR2: MGHDK, SYGVNS. V gave up 3 bases and J gave up 4 bases, with 10 bases separating them. These data come from a study of Graves' ophthalmopathy and Graves' hyperthyroidism. Study-level results: Also, most clonotypes expanded in the thyroid above 0.001 frequency appeared in blood. From stable hyperthyroidism, ophthalmopathy was separated by a 13-signature model with 85% to 90% sensitivity and over 70% specificity.

Patients were left out if they had other autoimmune diseases, uncontrolled infections, pregnancy or lactation. Sequencing input: blood. The V and J genes are TRBV25-1 and TRBJ1-3; D gene unclear. The sequence derives from a woman in her 30s with Graves' ophthalmopathy. DNA of the CDR3: TGTGCCAGCAGTGACGGGGAAGAAGGAAACACCATATATTTT. Protein: CASSDGEEGNTIYF.